This T cell receptor beta chain was documented in a study of blood T cell repertoires in COVID-19. V lost 4 bases and J lost 7; bases outside the gene matches: 10. This CDR3 spans 16 amino acids. Germline CDR1 and CDR2: LGHDT and YNNKEL (reference sequence). Sequenced by immunoSEQ multiplex PCR; TCRdb stores in-frame clones only, minus some. The table lists approximately 110,000 clones, around 81% of them singletons. This receptor was taken from an older man with acute or convalescent COVID-19. The sequenced sample was peripheral blood. The chain uses TRBV3-1 (or the pseudogene TRBV3-2) and TRBJ1-6, with 7 bases matching TRBD1. The chain's CDR3 is CASSPGGQNGNSPLHF. The CDR3 nucleotides read TGTGCCAGCAGCCCAGGGGGACAGAATGGGAATTCACCCCTCCACTTT.